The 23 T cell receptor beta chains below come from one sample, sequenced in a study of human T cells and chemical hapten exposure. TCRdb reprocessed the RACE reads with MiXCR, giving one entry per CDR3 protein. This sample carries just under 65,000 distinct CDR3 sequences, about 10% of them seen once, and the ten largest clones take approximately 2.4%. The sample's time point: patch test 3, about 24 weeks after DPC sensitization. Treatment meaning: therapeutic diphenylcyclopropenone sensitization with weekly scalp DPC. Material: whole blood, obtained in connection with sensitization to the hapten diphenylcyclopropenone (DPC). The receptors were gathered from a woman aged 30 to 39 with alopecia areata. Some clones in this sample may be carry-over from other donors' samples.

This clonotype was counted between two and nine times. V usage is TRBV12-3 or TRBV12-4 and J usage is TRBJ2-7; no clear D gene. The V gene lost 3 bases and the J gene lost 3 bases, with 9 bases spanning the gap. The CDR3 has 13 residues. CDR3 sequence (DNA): TGTGCCAGCAGTTTGAGTCAGATCTACGAGCAGTACTTC. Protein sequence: CASSLSQIYEQYF.

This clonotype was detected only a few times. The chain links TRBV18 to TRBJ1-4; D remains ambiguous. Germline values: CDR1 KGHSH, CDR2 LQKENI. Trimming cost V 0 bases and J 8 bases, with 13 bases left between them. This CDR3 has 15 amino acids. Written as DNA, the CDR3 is TGTGCCAGCTCACCACCGGGAACCCGGACCGAAAAACTGTTTTTT. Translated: CASSPPGTRTEKLFF.

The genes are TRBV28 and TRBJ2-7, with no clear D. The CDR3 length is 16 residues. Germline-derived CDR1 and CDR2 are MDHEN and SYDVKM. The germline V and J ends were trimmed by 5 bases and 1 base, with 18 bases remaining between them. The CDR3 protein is CASSDPAGLLSYEQYF. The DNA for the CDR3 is TGTGCCAGCAGTGACCCGGCCGGGTTACTTTCCTACGAGCAGTACTTC.

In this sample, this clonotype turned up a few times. The CDR3 coding sequence is TGCAGCGTGCCAAGGGGGACAGGTGGCCCCACCGGGGAGCTGTTTTTT. It is translated as CSVPRGTGGPTGELFF. The chain recombines TRBV29-1 with TRBJ2-2, with 8 bases fitting TRBD1. CDR1 SQVTM and CDR2 ANQGSEA come from the germline V gene. V was clipped by 6 bases and J by 4 bases; unmatched bases: 13. This CDR3 comprises 16 residues.

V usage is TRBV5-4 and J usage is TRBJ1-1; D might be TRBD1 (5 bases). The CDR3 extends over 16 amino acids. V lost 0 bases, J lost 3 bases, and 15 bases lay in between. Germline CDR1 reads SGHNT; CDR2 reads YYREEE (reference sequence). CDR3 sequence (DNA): TGTGCCAGCAGCTTGGGGTACGGGACCGGGGACACTGAAGCTTTCTTT. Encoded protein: CASSLGYGTGDTEAFF.

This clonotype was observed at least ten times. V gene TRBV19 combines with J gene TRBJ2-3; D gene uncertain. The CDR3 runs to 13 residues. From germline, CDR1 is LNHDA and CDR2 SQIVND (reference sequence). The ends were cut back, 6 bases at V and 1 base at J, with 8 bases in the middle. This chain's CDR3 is CASRELGTDTQYF. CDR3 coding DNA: TGTGCCAGTAGGGAGCTTGGCACAGATACGCAGTATTTT.

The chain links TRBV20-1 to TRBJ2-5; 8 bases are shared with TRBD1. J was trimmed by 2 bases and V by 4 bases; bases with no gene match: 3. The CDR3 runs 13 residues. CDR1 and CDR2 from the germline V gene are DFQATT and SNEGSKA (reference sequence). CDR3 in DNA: TGCAGTGCTAACAGGGGGACTCAAGAGACCCAGTACTTC. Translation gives CSANRGTQETQYF.

CDR3: CASSIQGQPQHF. CDR3 sequence (DNA): TGTGCCAGCAGTATACAGGGACAGCCCCAGCATTTT. This chain connects TRBV28 to TRBJ1-5; perhaps TRBD1 as D (6 bases). V lost 5 bases, J lost 7 bases, and 9 bases lay in between. In germline, CDR1 is MDHEN, CDR2 SYDVKM. CDR3 length equals 12 residues.

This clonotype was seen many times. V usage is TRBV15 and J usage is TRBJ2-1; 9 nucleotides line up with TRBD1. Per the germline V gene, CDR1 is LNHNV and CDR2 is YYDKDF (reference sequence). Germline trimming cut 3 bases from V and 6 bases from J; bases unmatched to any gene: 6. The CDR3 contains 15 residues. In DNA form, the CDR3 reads TGTGCCACCAGCAGTCCACAGGGGGCTCGCAATGAGCAGTTCTTC. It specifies CATSSPQGARNEQFF.

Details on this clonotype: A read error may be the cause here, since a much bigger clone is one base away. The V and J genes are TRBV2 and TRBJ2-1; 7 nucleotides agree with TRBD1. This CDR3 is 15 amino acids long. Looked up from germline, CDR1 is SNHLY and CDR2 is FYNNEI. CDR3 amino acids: CDSSDRESSYNEQFF. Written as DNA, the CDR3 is TGTGACAGCAGTGACAGGGAGAGCTCCTACAATGAGCAGTTCTTC.

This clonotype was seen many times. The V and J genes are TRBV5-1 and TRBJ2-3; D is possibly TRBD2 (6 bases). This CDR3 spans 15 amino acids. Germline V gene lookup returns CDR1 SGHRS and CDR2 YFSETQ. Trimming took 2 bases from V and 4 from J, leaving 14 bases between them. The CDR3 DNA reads TGCGCCAGCAGCTTTTACGGGAGTTGGGCAGATACGCAGTATTTT. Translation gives CASSFYGSWADTQYF.

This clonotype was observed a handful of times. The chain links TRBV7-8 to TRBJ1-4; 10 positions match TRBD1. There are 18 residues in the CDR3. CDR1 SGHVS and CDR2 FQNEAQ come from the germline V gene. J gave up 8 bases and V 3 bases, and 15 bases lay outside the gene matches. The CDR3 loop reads CASSFPTGTGEAGEKLFF. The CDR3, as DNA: TGTGCCAGCAGCTTCCCAACCGGGACAGGGGAAGCGGGAGAAAAACTGTTTTTT.

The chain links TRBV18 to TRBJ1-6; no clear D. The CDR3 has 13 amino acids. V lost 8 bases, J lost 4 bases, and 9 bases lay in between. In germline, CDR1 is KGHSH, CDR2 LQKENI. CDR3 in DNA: TGTGCCAGCGCCCCAGATTATAATTCACCCCTCCACTTT. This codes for CASAPDYNSPLHF.

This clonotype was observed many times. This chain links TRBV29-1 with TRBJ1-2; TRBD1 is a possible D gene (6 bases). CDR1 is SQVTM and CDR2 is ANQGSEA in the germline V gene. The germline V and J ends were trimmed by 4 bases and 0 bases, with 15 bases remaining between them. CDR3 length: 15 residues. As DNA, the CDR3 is TGCAGCGTTGTGGGACATTTGAATGCTAACTATGGCTACACCTTC. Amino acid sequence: CSVVGHLNANYGYTF.

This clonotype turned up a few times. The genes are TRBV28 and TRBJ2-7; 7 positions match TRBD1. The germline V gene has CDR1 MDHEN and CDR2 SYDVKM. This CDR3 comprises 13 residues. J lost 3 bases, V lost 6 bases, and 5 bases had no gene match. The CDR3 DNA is TGTGCCAGCAGGAAGACAGGGCGCTACGAGCAGTACTTC. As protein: CASRKTGRYEQYF.

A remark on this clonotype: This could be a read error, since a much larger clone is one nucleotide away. The chain's CDR3 is CVSSLGLAGDHNEQFF. The CDR3 nucleotides read TGTGTCAGCTCCCTGGGACTAGCGGGGGATCACAATGAGCAGTTCTTC. The V and J genes are TRBV18 and TRBJ2-1; TRBD2 matches at 14 bases. This CDR3 region has 16 residues. The germline V gene has CDR1 KGHSH and CDR2 LQKENI.

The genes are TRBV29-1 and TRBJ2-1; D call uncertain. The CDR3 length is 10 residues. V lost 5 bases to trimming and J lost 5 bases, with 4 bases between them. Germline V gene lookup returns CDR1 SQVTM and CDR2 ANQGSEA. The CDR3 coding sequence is TGCAGCGTTCTGGACAATGAGCAGTTCTTC. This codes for CSVLDNEQFF.

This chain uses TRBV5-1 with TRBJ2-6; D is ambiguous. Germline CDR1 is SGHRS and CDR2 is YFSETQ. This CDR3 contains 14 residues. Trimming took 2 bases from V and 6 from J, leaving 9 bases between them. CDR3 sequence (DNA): TGCGCCAGCAGCTTCTTAGCTGAGGCCAACGTCCTGACTTTC. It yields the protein CASSFLAEANVLTF. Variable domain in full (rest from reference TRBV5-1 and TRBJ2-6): KAGVTQTPRYLIKTRGQQVTLSCSPISGHRSVSWYQQTPGQGLQFLFEYFSETQRNKGNFPGRFSGRQFSNSRSEMNVSTLELGDSALYLCASSFLAEANVLTFGAGSRLTVL.

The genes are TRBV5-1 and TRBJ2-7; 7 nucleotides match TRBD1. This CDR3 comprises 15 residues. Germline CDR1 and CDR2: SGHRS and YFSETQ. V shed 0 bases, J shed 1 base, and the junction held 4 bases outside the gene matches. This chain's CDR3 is CASSLGQGLSYEQYF. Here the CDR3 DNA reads TGCGCCAGCAGCTTGGGACAGGGTCTATCCTACGAGCAGTACTTC.

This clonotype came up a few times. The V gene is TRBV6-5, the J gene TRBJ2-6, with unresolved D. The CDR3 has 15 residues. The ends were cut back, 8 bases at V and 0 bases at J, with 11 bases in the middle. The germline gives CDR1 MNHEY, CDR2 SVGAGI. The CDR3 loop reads CASSVTYSGANVLTF. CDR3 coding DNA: TGTGCCAGCTCCGTTACTTACTCTGGGGCCAACGTCCTGACTTTC.

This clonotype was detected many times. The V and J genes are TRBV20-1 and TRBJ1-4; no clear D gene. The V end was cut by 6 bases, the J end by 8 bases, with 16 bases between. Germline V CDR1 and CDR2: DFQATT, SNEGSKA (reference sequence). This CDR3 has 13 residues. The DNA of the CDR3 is TGCAGTGCCCCTCATCCGGGGAAAGAAAAACTGTTTTTT. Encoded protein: CSAPHPGKEKLFF.

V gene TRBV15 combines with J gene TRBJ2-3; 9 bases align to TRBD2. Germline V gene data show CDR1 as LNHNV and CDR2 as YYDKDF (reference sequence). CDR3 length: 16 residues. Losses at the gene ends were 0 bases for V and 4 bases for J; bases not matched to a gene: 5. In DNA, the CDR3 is TGTGCCACCAGCAGAGATTCGGCGGGGGGGCCAGATACGCAGTATTTT. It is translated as CATSRDSAGGPDTQYF.

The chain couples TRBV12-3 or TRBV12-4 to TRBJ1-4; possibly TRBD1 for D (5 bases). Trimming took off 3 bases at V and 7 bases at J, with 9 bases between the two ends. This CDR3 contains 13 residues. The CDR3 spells CASSLAGTEKLFF. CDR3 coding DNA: TGTGCCAGCAGTTTGGCCGGGACTGAAAAACTGTTTTTT.